What follows describes a single TCR beta chain. As yet, its antigen is unknown. The sample originates from a study of circulating CD8 cells and anti-PD-1 response in melanoma. Study-wide findings and caveats: Under 8% of TRB clonotypes were shared between subsets at M1. Published repertoire comparisons used only baseline and M1 samples. Expanded sorted subsets were checked for tumor reactivity using peptides. TIGIT repertoires were least diverse, DNEG repertoires most diverse.

The CDR3 runs 14 residues. Germline lookup yields CDR1 SGDLS and CDR2 YYNGEE. The V end lost 2 bases, the J end lost 8 bases, and 14 bases lay between the germline ends. TCR libraries were prepared from 15 ng of total RNA with the QIAseq Immune Repertoire TCR panel. TCRdb processed the reads anew with MiXCR; each CDR3 protein has one entry. The repertoire holds several hundred distinct CDR3 sequences, about 13% seen once, with roughly three fifths in the top ten. Sorting of live CD3+CD8+TCRalphabeta+ cells by PD-1 and/or TIGIT gave four subsets. The clonotype was recovered from a human donor with melanoma. The starting material was CD8+ T cells from PBMCs, obtained at baseline or after one month of anti-PD-1 therapy (not recorded which). The chain has TRBV9 and TRBJ2-1; weak D call: TRBD1 (5 bases). The CDR3 region is CASSVAGLVDEQFF. The DNA for the CDR3 is TGTGCCAGCAGCGTGGCAGGGTTAGTTGATGAGCAGTTCTTC.